One sample yielded the 6 T cell receptor beta chains listed below, sequenced in a study of shared clonotypes between healthy human individuals. Profiling relied on immunoSEQ multiplex PCR, and the TCRdb table lists in-frame clones only, not all of them. This sample yields almost 750,000 clones, of which 55% to 75% are seen a single time; more than 1.5% belongs to the top ten. Sequenced input: memory CD4+ T cells sorted from blood. Subset in this sample: CD45RA-negative fraction. The origin of the receptors is a woman aged 25 to 39 in good health.

Of note for this clone: The sample has other DNA sequences that encode this CDR3 too. The chain carries TRBV5-1 and TRBJ2-7, with D possibly matching TRBD2 (5 bases). The CDR3 is 14 amino acids. Germline values: CDR1 SGHRS, CDR2 YFSETQ. The V gene lost 2 bases and the J gene lost 2 bases, with 11 bases spanning the gap. The CDR3 DNA reads TGCGCCAGCAGCTTCCTAGCCGAAACCTACGAGCAGTACTTC. Translating it yields CASSFLAETYEQYF. The full variable domain, with the rest looked up from reference TRBV5-1 and TRBJ2-7, is KAGVTQTPRYLIKTRGQQVTLSCSPISGHRSVSWYQQTPGQGLQFLFEYFSETQRNKGNFPGRFSGRQFSNSRSEMNVSTLELGDSALYLCASSFLAETYEQYFGPGTRLTVT.

This sequence joins TRBV18 and TRBJ2-1; 7 bases fit TRBD2. Per germline, CDR1 KGHSH and CDR2 LQKENI. The CDR3 is 16 residues long. J lost 2 bases, V lost 6 bases, and 10 bases had no gene match. CDR3 sequence: CASSRGAGVPYNEQFF. CDR3 nucleotide sequence: TGTGCCAGCTCGCGAGGGGCGGGAGTACCCTACAATGAGCAGTTCTTC.

The count of this clone is one. This rearrangement joins TRBV6-5 to TRBJ2-1, with TRBD2 identical over 8 bases. CDR1 is MNHEY and CDR2 is SVGAGI in the germline V gene. The CDR3 is made up of 15 amino acids. Trimming cost V 7 bases and J 7 bases; bases outside gene matches: 12. CDR3 nucleotides: TGTGCCAGCACCGCCGGGGGAGCGGGAGTTAATGAGCAGTTCTTC. It codes for CASTAGGAGVNEQFF.

V is TRBV29-1 and J is TRBJ2-3, with a weak D call TRBD1 (6 bases). The CDR3 totals 15 residues. Trimming took 6 bases from V and 1 from J, leaving 17 bases between them. Germline CDR1 reads SQVTM; CDR2 reads ANQGSEA. Here the CDR3 reads CSVDDSAGGTDTQYF. The CDR3 DNA follows: TGCAGCGTCGACGACTCAGCAGGGGGCACAGATACGCAGTATTTT.

The chain combines TRBV6-1 with TRBJ2-2, with TRBD2 matching 7 bases. V lost 4 bases and J lost 5; bases outside the gene matches: 10. Germline CDR1 is MNHNS and CDR2 is SASEGT. This CDR3 contains 16 residues. The CDR3 nucleotides are TGTGCCAGCAGTGGGCGACTAGCCCCGGGAACCGGGGAGCTGTTTTTT. Protein sequence: CASSGRLAPGTGELFF.

Here the CDR3 DNA reads TGTGCCAGCAGCTTAGGGGACCTTAAGGGGAAGACCCAGTACTTC. Protein product: CASSLGDLKGKTQYF. The chain is built from TRBV11-2 and TRBJ2-5, with D perhaps being TRBD1 or TRBD2 (5 bases each). Trimming pared 1 base from V and 6 bases from J, leaving 15 bases between. The germline CDR1 and CDR2 sequences are SGHAT and FQNNGV. The CDR3 extends over 15 amino acids.